The clone carrying this T cell receptor beta chain has at least ten counts. Losses at the gene ends were 5 bases for V and 4 bases for J; bases not matched to a gene: 5. The CDR3 contains 15 residues. From germline, CDR1 is MNHEY and CDR2 SVGEGT. These data come from a study of T-cell reconstitution after alpha-beta-depleted transplantation in children. The authors prepared the TCRbeta library with unique molecular identifiers. TCRdb ran MiXCR on the PCR reads and lists one entry per CDR3 protein. Of 330,000 or so distinct CDR3 sequences listed, approximately 10% are singletons. The chain has TRBV6-2 or TRBV6-3 and TRBJ2-1; 10 bases fit TRBD2. The sequence derives from a human donor who donated a stem cell graft to a child with acute lymphoblastic leukemia. The sequences come from PBMCs from the stem cell graft donor, collected from the stem cell graft. CDR3 in amino acids: CASSVTSGSYNEQFF. CDR3 DNA: TGTGCCAGCAGTGTGACTAGCGGGTCATACAATGAGCAGTTCTTC.